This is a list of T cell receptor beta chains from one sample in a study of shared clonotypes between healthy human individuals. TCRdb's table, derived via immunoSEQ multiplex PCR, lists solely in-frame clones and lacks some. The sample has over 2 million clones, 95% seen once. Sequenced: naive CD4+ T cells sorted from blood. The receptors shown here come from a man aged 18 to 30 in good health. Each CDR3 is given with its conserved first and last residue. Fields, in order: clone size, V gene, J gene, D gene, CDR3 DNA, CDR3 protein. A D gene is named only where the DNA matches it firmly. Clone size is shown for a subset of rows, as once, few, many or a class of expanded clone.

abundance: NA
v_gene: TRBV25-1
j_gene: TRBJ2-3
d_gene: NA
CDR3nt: TGTGCCAGCACGCGGGACAGAGATACGCAGTATTTT
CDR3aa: CASTRDRDTQYF

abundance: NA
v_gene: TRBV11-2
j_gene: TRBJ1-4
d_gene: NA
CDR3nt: TGTGCCAGCAGCTTACCCGTGGGGAAAATGGGGGCTAATGAAAAACTGTTTTTT
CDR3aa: CASSLPVGKMGANEKLFF

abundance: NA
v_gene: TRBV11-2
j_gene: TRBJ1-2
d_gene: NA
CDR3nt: TGTGCCAGCAGCCCGGAACGGCTTAACTATGGCTACACCTTC
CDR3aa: CASSPERLNYGYTF

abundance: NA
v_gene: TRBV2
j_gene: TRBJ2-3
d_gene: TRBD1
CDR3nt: TGTGCCAGCAGTGGACAGGGCCCAGATACGCAGTATTTT
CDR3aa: CASSGQGPDTQYF

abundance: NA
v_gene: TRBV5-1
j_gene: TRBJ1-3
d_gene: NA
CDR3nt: TGCGCCAGCAGCTTGGAGAGTCTGGGGGCAAGTGGAAACACCATATATTTT
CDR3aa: CASSLESLGASGNTIYF

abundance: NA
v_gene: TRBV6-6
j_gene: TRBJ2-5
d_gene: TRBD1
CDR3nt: TGTGCCAGCAGTTACCAGCGACAGGGGAGAGGAGAGACCCAGTACTTC
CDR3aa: CASSYQRQGRGETQYF

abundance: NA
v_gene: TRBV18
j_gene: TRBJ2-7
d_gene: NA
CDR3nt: TGTGCCAGCTCACTCGCGACAGGTAGCTACGAGCAGTACTTC
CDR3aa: CASSLATGSYEQYF

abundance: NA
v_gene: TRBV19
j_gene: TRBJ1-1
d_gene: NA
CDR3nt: TGTGCCAGTAGTACGGCCATGAACACTGAAGCTTTCTTT
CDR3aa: CASSTAMNTEAFF

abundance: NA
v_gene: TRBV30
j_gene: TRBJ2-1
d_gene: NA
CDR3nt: TGTGCCTGCAGGCTATCGCGCGCCAATGAGCAGTTCTTC
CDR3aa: CACRLSRANEQFF

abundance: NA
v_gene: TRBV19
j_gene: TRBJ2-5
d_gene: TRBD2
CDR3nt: TGTGCCAGTCGAGTCGGGGGGGCACAAGAGACCCAGTACTTC
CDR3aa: CASRVGGAQETQYF

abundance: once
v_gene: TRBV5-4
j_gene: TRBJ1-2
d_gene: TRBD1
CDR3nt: TGTGCCAGCAGCTTCCGGGACAGCTATGGCTACACCTTC
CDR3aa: CASSFRDSYGYTF

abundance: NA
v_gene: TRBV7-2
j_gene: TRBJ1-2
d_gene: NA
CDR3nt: TGTGCCAGCAGTGGAAACGATGTCAACTATGGCTACACCTTC
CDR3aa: CASSGNDVNYGYTF

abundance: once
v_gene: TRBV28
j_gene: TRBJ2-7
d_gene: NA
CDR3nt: TGTGCCAGCAAAGGACACACTAACTCCTACGAGCAGTACTTC
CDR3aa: CASKGHTNSYEQYF

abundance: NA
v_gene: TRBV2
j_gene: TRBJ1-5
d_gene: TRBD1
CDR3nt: TGTGCCAGCAGTGTGGACAGGGGTGATTATAGCAATCAGCCCCAGCATTTT
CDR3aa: CASSVDRGDYSNQPQHF

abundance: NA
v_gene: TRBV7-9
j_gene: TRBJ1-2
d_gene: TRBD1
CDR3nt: TGTGCCAGCAGTCCTTGGGAGGGGGCGTCAGTCTATGGCTACACCTTC
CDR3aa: CASSPWEGASVYGYTF

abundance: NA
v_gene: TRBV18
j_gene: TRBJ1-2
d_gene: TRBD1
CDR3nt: TGTGCCAGCTCACCGGAGACAGGGGGCGCCGGGGGTTATGGCTACACCTTC
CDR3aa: CASSPETGGAGGYGYTF

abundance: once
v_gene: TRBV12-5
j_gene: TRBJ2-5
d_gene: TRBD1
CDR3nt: TGTGCTAGTGGTACAGACAGGGGTGGGGAGACCCAGTACTTC
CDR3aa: CASGTDRGGETQYF

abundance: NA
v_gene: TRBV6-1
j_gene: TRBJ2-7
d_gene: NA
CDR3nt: TGTGCCAGCGGGAAAGGGGCCTACGAGCAGTACTTC
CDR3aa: CASGKGAYEQYF

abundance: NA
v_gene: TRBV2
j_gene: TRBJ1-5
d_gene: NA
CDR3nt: TGTGCCAGCAGTCCGGGTTATCAGCCCCAGCATTTT
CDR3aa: CASSPGYQPQHF

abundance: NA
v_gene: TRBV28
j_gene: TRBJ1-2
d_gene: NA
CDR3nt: TGTGCCAGCAGCCTACATCCCGGGACACCCTATGGCTACACCTTC
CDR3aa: CASSLHPGTPYGYTF

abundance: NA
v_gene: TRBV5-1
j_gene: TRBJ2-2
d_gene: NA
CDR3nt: TGCGCCAGCAGCTTGACAGAAAACACCGGGGAGCTGTTTTTT
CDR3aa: CASSLTENTGELFF

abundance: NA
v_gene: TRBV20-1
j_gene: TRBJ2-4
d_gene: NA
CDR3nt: TGCAGTGCTTTCCTTGGGGACATTCAGTACTTC
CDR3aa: CSAFLGDIQYF

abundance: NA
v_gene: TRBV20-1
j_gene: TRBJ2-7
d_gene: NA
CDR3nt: TGCAGTGCTAGATACGGCAACGAGCAGTACTTC
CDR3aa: CSARYGNEQYF

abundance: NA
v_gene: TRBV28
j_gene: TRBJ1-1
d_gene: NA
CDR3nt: TGTTGGGACACTGAAGCTTTCTTT
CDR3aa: CWDTEAFF

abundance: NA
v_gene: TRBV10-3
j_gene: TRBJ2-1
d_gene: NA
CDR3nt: TGTGCCATCAGGGAGGGACTCAACAATGAGCAGTTCTTC
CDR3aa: CAIREGLNNEQFF

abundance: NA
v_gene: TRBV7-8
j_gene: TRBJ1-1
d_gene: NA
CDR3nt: TGTGCCAGCAGCCCCACCAGGGATGTTAGTACTGAAGCTTTCTTT
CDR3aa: CASSPTRDVSTEAFF

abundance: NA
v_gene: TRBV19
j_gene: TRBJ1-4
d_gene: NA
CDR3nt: TGTGCCAGTAGTACGCTCCGACGGGGGGCATATGAAAAACTGTTTTTT
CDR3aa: CASSTLRRGAYEKLFF

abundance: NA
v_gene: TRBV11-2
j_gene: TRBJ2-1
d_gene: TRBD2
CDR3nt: TGTGCCAGCAGCTCCGTAGCGGGAGTGAATGAGCAGTTCTTC
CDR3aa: CASSSVAGVNEQFF

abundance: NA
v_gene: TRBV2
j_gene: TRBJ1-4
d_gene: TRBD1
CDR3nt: TGTGCCAGTAAACAGGGGTCAGCTAATGAAAAACTGTTTTTT
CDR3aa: CASKQGSANEKLFF

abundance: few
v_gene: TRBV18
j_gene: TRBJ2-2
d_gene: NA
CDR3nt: TGTGCCAGCTCACAGACAGCCCCGAACACCGGGGAGCTGTTTTTT
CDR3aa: CASSQTAPNTGELFF

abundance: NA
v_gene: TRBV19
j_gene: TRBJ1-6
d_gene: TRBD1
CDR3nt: TGTGCCAGTAGTATTGGTCGGGACAGGGCAAATTCACCCCTCCACTTT
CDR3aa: CASSIGRDRANSPLHF

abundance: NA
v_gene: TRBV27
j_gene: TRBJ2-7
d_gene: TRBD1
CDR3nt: TGTGCCAGCAGGAAGGACAGGGGACCCTACGAGCAGTACTTC
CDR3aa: CASRKDRGPYEQYF

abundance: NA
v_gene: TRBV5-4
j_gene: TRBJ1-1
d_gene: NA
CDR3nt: TGTGCCAGCAGCTTGGGGGCGGGAATTATGAACACTGAAGCTTTCTTT
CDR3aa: CASSLGAGIMNTEAFF